This T cell receptor beta chain was recovered during a study of beta chain features in type 1 diabetes. Overall study findings and caveats: Among patients with Type 1 diabetes, TCRB CDR3s were moderately but significantly shorter in every one of the four CD4+ subsets.

Germline CDR1 SQVTM, CDR2 ANQGSEA. V dropped 8 bases and J dropped 5; count of bases not matched to a gene: 15. The CDR3 is made up of 16 amino acids. The entirety of the isolated RNA underwent reverse transcription, so expressed TCRB transcripts were sequenced. The repertoire was sequenced with immunoSEQ multiplex PCR; TCRdb's copy has only in-frame clones and lacks some. Among around 340,000 clones listed, about 20% were seen once. This clone was counted between two and nine times. Its antigen is as yet unknown. This sequence originates from a woman younger than 35 in good health. The V gene is TRBV29-1, the J gene TRBJ2-3; 11 bases are a match to TRBD2. What was sequenced was naive CD4+ T cells from blood. This CDR3 is CSSEGLLAGGEDTQYF. As DNA, the CDR3 is TGCAGCAGCGAGGGGCTTCTAGCGGGGGGCGAAGATACGCAGTATTTT.